Below, 21 T cell receptor beta chains from the same sample are listed, as sequenced in a study of OX40 agonist ivuxolimab in advanced cancers. Sequencing was performed with immunoSEQ multiplex PCR; in TCRdb, only in-frame clones are kept and a portion is missing. This sample has about 83,000 clones, with roughly four fifths found just once. This material consisted of CD4+ or CD8+ T cells sorted from blood, taken in a trial of the OX40 agonist ivuxolimab. The receptors come from an adult with an advanced solid tumor such as melanoma, head and neck, liver or kidney cancer.

V gene TRBV7-8 combines with J gene TRBJ2-1, with 8 nucleotides matching TRBD1. The CDR3 spans 15 residues. Germline CDR1 is SGHVS and CDR2 is FQNEAQ. V shed 7 bases and J 7 bases; nucleotides not matched to a gene: 12. This CDR3 reads CASKLRQGARNEQFF. For the CDR3, the DNA is TGTGCCAGCAAATTGAGGCAGGGGGCTCGGAATGAGCAGTTCTTC.

This chain links TRBV5-4 with TRBJ1-6; the match to TRBD1 covers 8 bases. From germline, CDR1 is SGHNT and CDR2 YYREEE (reference sequence). The CDR3 has 16 amino acids. V lost 4 bases to trimming and J lost 9 bases; unmatched junction nucleotides: 12. The CDR3 here is CASSDSGGVGGSPLHF. In nucleotides, the CDR3 is TGTGCCAGCAGCGATTCAGGGGGCGTCGGCGGTTCACCCCTCCACTTT.

CDR3 residues: CASTQGGWGTEAFF. In DNA, the CDR3 is TGTGCCAGCACTCAGGGAGGGTGGGGAACTGAAGCTTTCTTT. V usage is TRBV28 and J usage is TRBJ1-1; perhaps TRBD1 as D (5 bases). Germline CDR1 reads MDHEN; CDR2 reads SYDVKM. The CDR3 is 14 amino acids. The V and J ends lost 7 bases and 5 bases respectively, with 17 bases between them.

CDR3 bases: TGTGCCAGCCGGGTTTTGGTTGCCGAAACTAATGAAAAACTGTTTTTT. Protein: CASRVLVAETNEKLFF. V and J are TRBV5-8 and TRBJ1-4, with D uncertain. CDR3 size: 16 residues. Trimming pared 7 bases from V and 1 base from J, leaving 17 bases between. From germline, CDR1 is SGHTS and CDR2 YDEGEE.

The chain joins TRBV5-4 to TRBJ2-3; D remains ambiguous. Germline values: CDR1 SGHNT, CDR2 YYREEE (reference sequence). Trimming cost V 1 base and J 0 bases, with 6 bases left between them. The CDR3 consists of 14 residues. Here the CDR3 reads CASSLTSSTDTQYF. The CDR3 DNA reads TGTGCCAGCAGCTTGACAAGTAGCACAGATACGCAGTATTTT.

The chain recombines TRBV7-9 with TRBJ1-3; D is uncertain. Trimming cost V 5 bases and J 4 bases, with 6 bases left between them. This CDR3 has 12 residues. Germline values: CDR1 SEHNR, CDR2 FQNEAQ (reference sequence). The CDR3 sequence is CASSLGGNTIYF. CDR3 in DNA: TGTGCCAGCAGCCTCGGGGGAAACACCATATATTTT.

The chain couples TRBV27 to TRBJ2-7; D is perhaps TRBD1 or TRBD2 (5 bases each). CDR1 and CDR2 from the germline V gene are MNHEY and SMNVEV (reference sequence). The CDR3 spans 13 residues. Trimming removed 2 bases at V and 6 bases at J, with 11 bases between. CDR3 nucleotides: TGTGCCAGCAGTTTACGGGGCATGAGCGAGCAGTACTTC. It yields the protein CASSLRGMSEQYF.

This clone has more than one count but fewer than ten. The chain combines TRBV5-6 with TRBJ2-6, with D unresolved. V gave up 3 bases and J gave up 2 bases, with 6 bases separating them. The germline gives CDR1 SGHDT, CDR2 YYEEEE. This CDR3 has 14 residues. CDR3 sequence: CASSSWAGANVLTF. The CDR3, as DNA: TGTGCCAGCAGCTCTTGGGCTGGGGCCAACGTCCTGACTTTC.

V and J are TRBV5-1 and TRBJ1-4, with D unresolved. Germline assignment: CDR1 SGHRS and CDR2 YFSETQ. The V end lost 8 bases, the J end lost 0 bases, and 14 bases lay between the germline ends. The CDR3 extends over 15 amino acids. This chain's CDR3 is CASSPQSATNEKLFF. The CDR3 coding sequence is TGCGCCAGTTCCCCCCAATCTGCAACTAATGAAAAACTGTTTTTT.

This clone was counted a few times. The chain employs TRBV7-2 and TRBJ1-6; D is possibly TRBD1 (5 bases). The CDR3 consists of 15 residues. With 1 base removed from V and 8 bases from J, the gap between germline ends came to 12 bases. Per the germline V gene, CDR1 is SGHTA and CDR2 is FQGNSA. The CDR3 is CASSLDGGSDSPLHF. Here the CDR3 DNA reads TGTGCCAGCAGCTTAGATGGGGGTTCGGATTCACCCCTCCACTTT.

The chain joins TRBV7-9 to TRBJ2-3, with D perhaps TRBD2 (6 bases). The length of the CDR3 is 16 residues. Per germline, CDR1 SEHNR and CDR2 FQNEAQ (reference sequence). V shed 3 bases and J shed 0 bases, with 13 bases lying between them. This CDR3 reads CASSFGTFTSTDTQYF. CDR3 DNA: TGTGCCAGCAGCTTCGGGACTTTCACTAGCACAGATACGCAGTATTTT.

This clone was seen more than once but under ten times. The V gene is TRBV5-6, the J gene TRBJ2-3, with 10 positions matching TRBD2. The germline V gene has CDR1 SGHDT and CDR2 YYEEEE. The CDR3 is 14 amino acids. Trimming at V came to 2 bases and at J to 7 bases, leaving 4 bases not matched to a gene. CDR3 region: CASSFTSGANTQYF. The CDR3 DNA reads as TGTGCCAGCAGCTTTACTAGCGGGGCCAATACGCAGTATTTT.

The chain uses TRBV5-1 and TRBJ2-3, with TRBD2 identical over 8 bases. Germline assignment: CDR1 SGHRS and CDR2 YFSETQ. The CDR3 length is 14 residues. J gave up 5 bases and V 3 bases, and 5 bases lay outside the gene matches. The chain's CDR3 is CASSWRGVVDTQYF. CDR3 sequence (DNA): TGCGCCAGCAGCTGGCGGGGGGTTGTAGATACGCAGTATTTT.

V and J are TRBV5-5 and TRBJ1-5, with 12 bases identical to TRBD1. The J segment lost 7 bases and the V segment lost 3 bases, leaving 5 bases of the junction unmatched. Germline V CDR1 and CDR2: SGHKS, YYEKEE (reference sequence). This CDR3 has 15 amino acids. The CDR3 here is CASSWGQGANQPQHF. The CDR3 DNA reads as TGTGCCAGCAGCTGGGGACAGGGGGCAAACCAGCCCCAGCATTTT.

The rearrangement links TRBV6-4 to TRBJ1-1, with D uncertain. The germline V gene encodes CDR1 MRHNA and CDR2 SNTAGT. The germline V and J ends were trimmed by 0 bases and 4 bases, with 9 bases remaining between them. The CDR3 covers 14 residues. The CDR3 region is CASSDSTWGTEAFF. The CDR3 coding sequence is TGTGCCAGCAGTGACTCGACTTGGGGCACTGAAGCTTTCTTT.

The J gene is TRBJ2-3, the V gene TRBV5-4; D not certain. V gave up 0 bases and J gave up 1 base, with 9 bases separating them. This CDR3 comprises 15 residues. Germline CDR1 reads SGHNT; CDR2 reads YYREEE (reference sequence). Here the CDR3 reads CASSLEQSRTDTQYF. The CDR3 DNA reads TGTGCCAGCAGCTTGGAACAGTCCCGCACAGATACGCAGTATTTT.

V is TRBV19 and J is TRBJ1-6; D is ambiguous. With 3 bases removed from V and 7 bases from J, the gap between germline ends came to 19 bases. Germline V gene lookup returns CDR1 LNHDA and CDR2 SQIVND (reference sequence). The CDR3 length is 17 residues. The CDR3 sequence is CASSIGAAVGKNSPLHF. The CDR3 nucleotides read TGTGCCAGTAGTATCGGTGCTGCTGTGGGGAAAAATTCACCCCTCCACTTT.

The V gene is TRBV18, the J gene TRBJ2-7; 7 bases align to TRBD1. The CDR3 runs 15 residues. V shed 2 bases and J 2 bases; nucleotides not matched to a gene: 6. CDR1 and CDR2 (germline): KGHSH, LQKENI. The CDR3: CASSPRTGGPYEQYF. CDR3 sequence (DNA): TGTGCCAGCTCACCAAGGACAGGAGGACCCTACGAGCAGTACTTC.

The chain joins TRBV6-5 to TRBJ2-5; D uncertain. V shed 2 bases and J shed 2 bases, with 6 bases lying between them. The CDR3 is 13 residues long. Looked up from germline, CDR1 is MNHEY and CDR2 is SVGAGI. The CDR3 protein is CASSYRRQETQYF. In DNA form, the CDR3 reads TGTGCCAGCAGTTACCGGCGGCAAGAGACCCAGTACTTC.

The genes are TRBV4-2 and TRBJ1-1, with D perhaps TRBD1 (5 bases). CDR3 size: 17 residues. In germline, CDR1 is LGHNA, CDR2 YNFKEQ. Trimming cost V 0 bases and J 1 base, with 15 bases left between them. CDR3 residues: CASSQDGGRGANTEAFF. In DNA form, the CDR3 reads TGTGCCAGCAGCCAAGATGGCGGGAGGGGAGCGAACACTGAAGCTTTCTTT.

The chain joins TRBV10-3 to TRBJ2-1; D gene uncertain. CDR1 is ENHRY and CDR2 is SYGVKD in the germline V gene. The length of the CDR3 is 12 residues. V was pared by 0 bases and J by 7 bases, with 4 bases between. Here the CDR3 DNA reads TGTGCCATCAGTGAGTCTCGGAATGAGCAGTTCTTC. This sequence encodes CAISESRNEQFF.